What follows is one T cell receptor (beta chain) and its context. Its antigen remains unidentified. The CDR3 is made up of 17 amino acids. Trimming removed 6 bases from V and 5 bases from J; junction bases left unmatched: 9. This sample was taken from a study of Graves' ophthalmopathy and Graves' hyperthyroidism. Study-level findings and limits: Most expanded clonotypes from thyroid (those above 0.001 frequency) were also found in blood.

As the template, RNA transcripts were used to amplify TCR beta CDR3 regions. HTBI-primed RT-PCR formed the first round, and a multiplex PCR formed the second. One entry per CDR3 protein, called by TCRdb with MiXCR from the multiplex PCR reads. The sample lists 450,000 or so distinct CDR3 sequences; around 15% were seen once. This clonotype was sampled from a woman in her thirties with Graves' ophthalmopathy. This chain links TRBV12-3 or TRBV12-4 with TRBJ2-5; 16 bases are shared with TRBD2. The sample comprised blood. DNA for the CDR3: TGTGCCAGCAGCCCACCGGGACTAGCGGGGGGGTTGGAGACCCAGTACTTC. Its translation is CASSPPGLAGGLETQYF.